The sequence of this T cell receptor beta chain was determined in a study of blood T cell repertoires in COVID-19. The overall study: Acute and convalescent COVID-19 samples came from the United States, Italy and Spain. From T cells, B-cell-depleted T cells, or PBMCs came the material, which was cDNA or gDNA.

CDR3 length: 15 residues. Looked up from germline, CDR1 is MDHEN and CDR2 is SYDVKM. V trimming: 5 bases; J trimming: 2 bases; junction bases outside the gene matches: 4. Authors' data handling: Estimation of nucleated cell counts relied on the amplification of reference gene primers. TCRdb's copy holds only in-frame clones and misses some; the assay was immunoSEQ multiplex PCR. That table supplies the V and J calls and clone size; D and trimming were determined from the DNA. The repertoire includes about 220,000 clones, roughly 80% of them detected once, and roughly 3% sits in the top ten. Sequenced: peripheral blood. The chain joins TRBV28 to TRBJ2-3, with 10 positions matching TRBD1. The clonotype comes from a woman under 40 who had recovered from COVID-19. CDR3 loop: CASSPGQGITDTQYF. The CDR3 DNA sequence: TGTGCCAGCAGTCCGGGACAGGGGATCACAGATACGCAGTATTTT.